What follows is one T cell receptor beta chain and its context. The sample belongs to a study of T cells in Graves' hyperthyroidism and ophthalmopathy. A roughly 10 ml volume of fresh peripheral blood provided the PBMCs. The germline V gene encodes CDR1 KGHDR and CDR2 SFDVKD. The V gene lost 2 bases and the J gene lost 9 bases, with 13 bases spanning the gap. The CDR3 runs 14 residues. Amplified regions were TCR beta CDR3 sequences from RNA transcripts. Initially, a first-round RT-PCR of the TCR CDR3 employed the HTBI primer set. From the multiplex PCR reads, TCRdb called clonotypes with MiXCR, one entry per CDR3 protein. The table has a few hundred thousand distinct CDR3 sequences, approximately 15% seen once.

This TCR was recovered from a woman in her thirties with Graves' hyperthyroidism. Sequencing used blood. The chain is built from TRBV24-1 and TRBJ2-1; maybe TRBD2 (7 bases). The CDR3 loop is CATSDSTGGFEQFF. The CDR3 bases are TGTGCCACCAGTGATTCCACGGGGGGCTTTGAGCAGTTCTTC.